Listed here is a single TCR beta chain. A much more abundant neighbour one base away suggests this may be a read error. The template was genomic DNA from peripheral blood, not RNA. This entry belongs to a study of T cell repertoires in aging, cancer and after chemotherapy. J gave up 3 bases and V 4 bases, and 2 bases lay outside the gene matches. Germline V CDR1 and CDR2: SGHTA, FQGNSA. The CDR3 sequence is 14 residues long. Multiplex touch-down PCR with TRB-A/B primers amplified rearranged V-D-J TRB sequences. TCRdb recomputed calls from the multiplex PCR reads with MiXCR, one row per CDR3 protein. The repertoire consists of 4,000 to 6,000 distinct CDR3 sequences, with around 33% occurring once and the leading ten covering around a fifth.

This receptor was taken from a human donor with a blood cancer. The donor label of this sample is uncertain. The chain employs TRBV7-2 and TRBJ2-5; 10 bases line up with TRBD2. The specimen was blood. CDR3 protein: CASSWSGGEETQYF. CDR3 DNA sequence: TGTGCCAGCAGCTGGAGCGGGGGGGAAGAGACCCAGTACTTC. Full variable domain (rest looked up from reference TRBV7-2 and TRBJ2-5): GAGVSQSPSNKVTEKGKDVELRCDPISGHTALYWYRQSLGQGLEFLIYFQGNSAPDKSGLPSDRFSAERTGGSVSTLTIQRTQQEDSAVYLCASSWSGGEETQYFGPGTRLLVL.